The 28 T cell receptor beta chains below were found in one sample sequenced in a study of CD8 T cells in Susac syndrome. RNA amounts of about 0.5 to 1 ug underwent reverse transcription with random hexamers. A single record per CDR3 protein comes from TCRdb applying MiXCR to the immunoSEQ multiplex PCR reads. The table lists about 83,000 distinct CDR3 sequences, approximately 96% of them singletons. The specimen was CD8+ T cells from PBMCs. Every receptor here comes from a human donor with Susac syndrome.

The J gene is TRBJ2-3, the V gene TRBV27, with 10 bases fitting TRBD2. The CDR3 runs 17 residues. Per germline, CDR1 MNHEY and CDR2 SMNVEV (reference sequence). Trimming took 1 base from V and 0 from J; bases not matched to a gene: 4. CDR3 in amino acids: CASSLFLLAGSTDTQYF. The CDR3, as DNA: TGTGCCAGCAGTTTATTTTTACTAGCGGGGAGCACAGATACGCAGTATTTT.

The chain recombines TRBV29-1 with TRBJ1-2; 9 bases are a match to TRBD1. Germline-derived CDR1 and CDR2 are SQVTM and ANQGSEA. The CDR3 contains 13 residues. V lost 3 bases to trimming and J lost 3 bases; unmatched junction nucleotides: 2. The CDR3 reads CSVEGDRDYGYTF. CDR3 DNA: TGCAGCGTTGAGGGGGACAGGGACTATGGCTACACCTTC.

The V call is TRBV2, the J call TRBJ2-5; 12 bases map to TRBD2. Trimming took 9 bases from V and 4 from J; bases not matched to a gene: 18. Looked up from germline, CDR1 is SNHLY and CDR2 is FYNNEI. The CDR3 length is 18 residues. The CDR3 here is CASRRSLTSGRSAETQYF. The CDR3 nucleotides are TGTGCCAGTCGGCGTTCCCTGACTAGCGGGAGATCAGCAGAGACCCAGTACTTC.

V and J are TRBV4-2 and TRBJ2-4, with D possibly being TRBD1 or TRBD2 (5 bases each). V was shortened by 1 base and J by 0 bases, with 19 bases between the two germline ends. CDR1 and CDR2 from the germline V gene are LGHNA and YNFKEQ. This CDR3 spans 19 amino acids. DNA of the CDR3: TGTGCCAGCAGCCAAGCGGCTAGTCGAGGGACCCTAGCCAAAAACATTCAGTACTTC. Translating it yields CASSQAASRGTLAKNIQYF.

V gene TRBV5-4 combines with J gene TRBJ2-7; perhaps TRBD2 as D (6 bases). Trimming took off 0 bases at V and 5 bases at J, with 18 bases between the two ends. This CDR3 has 16 amino acids. CDR1 SGHNT and CDR2 YYREEE come from the germline V gene (reference sequence). The CDR3 DNA is TGTGCCAGCAGCTTGGGCCGCGGGGAGACGGGTAACGAGCAGTACTTC. Translated, it gives CASSLGRGETGNEQYF.

This chain connects TRBV29-1 to TRBJ2-7; TRBD2 matches 7 bases. The V gene end was trimmed by 4 bases and the J gene end by 0 bases; junction bases not matched to a gene: 3. This CDR3 region has 13 residues. CDR1 and CDR2 from the germline V gene are SQVTM and ANQGSEA. The chain's CDR3 is CSVGSSGSYEQYF. Here the CDR3 DNA reads TGCAGCGTTGGGTCTAGCGGCTCCTACGAGCAGTACTTC.

The chain links TRBV6-2 or TRBV6-3 to TRBJ2-2; 7 bases map to TRBD2. Germline V gene data show CDR1 as MNHEY and CDR2 as SVGEGT. This CDR3 is 13 amino acids long. V gave up 8 bases and J gave up 7 bases; unmatched junction bases: 7. This chain's CDR3 is CASQPPGGGELFF. The CDR3 region has the DNA TGTGCCAGCCAACCACCGGGAGGCGGGGAGCTGTTTTTT.

The rearrangement links TRBV9 to TRBJ1-1; D gene unclear. V lost 0 bases to trimming and J lost 3 bases, with 6 bases between them. This CDR3 is 13 amino acids long. Per the germline V gene, CDR1 is SGDLS and CDR2 is YYNGEE. The CDR3: CASSVVPDTEAFF. In DNA, the CDR3 is TGTGCCAGCAGCGTAGTACCAGACACTGAAGCTTTCTTT.

CDR3 loop: CSARPGIAGDEQYF. The CDR3 nucleotides are TGCAGTGCCCGCCCTGGGATAGCGGGGGACGAGCAGTACTTC. The chain uses TRBV20-1 and TRBJ2-7, with 9 bases lining up with TRBD2. Germline assignment: CDR1 DFQATT and CDR2 SNEGSKA (reference sequence). The CDR3 sequence is 14 residues long. V gave up 6 bases and J gave up 5 bases; unmatched junction bases: 11.

The chain uses TRBV29-1 and TRBJ2-7; weak D call: TRBD1 (5 bases). The CDR3 spans 12 residues. The V gene's germline CDR1 is SQVTM and CDR2 ANQGSEA. Trimming stripped 5 bases from V and 2 bases from J, with 10 bases between. CDR3: CSVFAGTYEQYF. In nucleotides, the CDR3 is TGCAGCGTTTTTGCAGGGACCTACGAGCAGTACTTC.

DNA of the CDR3: TGTGCCAGCAGCCCTCCCGCTGGCAGCACAGATACGCAGTATTTT. It encodes CASSPPAGSTDTQYF. The chain is built from TRBV7-9 and TRBJ2-3; unclear D gene. The CDR3 runs to 15 residues. V lost 5 bases to trimming and J lost 0 bases, with 12 bases between them. Per the germline V gene, CDR1 is SEHNR and CDR2 is FQNEAQ (reference sequence).

The rearrangement uses TRBV5-6 and TRBJ2-7, with D perhaps given as TRBD1 or TRBD2 (6 bases each). V lost 4 bases, J lost 1 base, and 15 bases lay in between. Germline lookup yields CDR1 SGHDT and CDR2 YYEEEE. The CDR3 contains 15 residues. CDR3 coding DNA: TGTGCCAGCAGCCTAGCGCCGGACAGTTCCTACGAGCAGTACTTC. It specifies CASSLAPDSSYEQYF. The variable domain in full, completed from reference TRBV5-6 and TRBJ2-7, reads DAGVTQSPTHLIKTRGQQVTLRCSPKSGHDTVSWYQQALGQGPQFIFQYYEEEERQRGNFPDRFSGHQFPNYSSELNVNALLLGDSALYLCASSLAPDSSYEQYFGPGTRLTVT.

The chain links TRBV15 to TRBJ1-2, with a possible D match to TRBD1 (5 bases). The V and J ends lost 6 bases and 5 bases respectively, with 10 bases between them. Germline V gives CDR1 LNHNV, CDR2 YYDKDF (reference sequence). This CDR3 spans 12 amino acids. DNA for the CDR3: TGTGCCACCAGAGCGGGACGGTATGGCTACACCTTC. Protein sequence: CATRAGRYGYTF.

The V call is TRBV18, the J call TRBJ1-2; 11 bases line up with TRBD1. The germline V gene encodes CDR1 KGHSH and CDR2 LQKENI. The V gene end was trimmed by 3 bases and the J gene end by 8 bases; junction bases not matched to a gene: 5. This CDR3 is 14 amino acids long. CDR3 residues: CASSPGQGAKGYTF. CDR3 sequence (DNA): TGTGCCAGCTCACCCGGACAGGGGGCGAAGGGCTACACCTTC.

CDR3 amino acids: CASRAVAGAVSDTQYF. CDR3 bases: TGTGCCAGCAGGGCCGTAGCGGGGGCAGTGTCAGATACGCAGTATTTT. The chain is built from TRBV13 and TRBJ2-3, with 9 bases lining up with TRBD2. With V trimmed by 6 bases and J by 4 bases, 11 bases remained unmatched. The CDR3 runs to 16 residues. Germline lookup yields CDR1 PRHDT and CDR2 FYEKMQ (reference sequence).

The chain recombines TRBV11-1 with TRBJ1-2; no clear D gene. The CDR3 runs to 12 residues. CDR1 is SGHAT and CDR2 is FQDESV in the germline V gene (reference sequence). The germline V and J ends were trimmed by 8 bases and 4 bases, with 11 bases remaining between them. DNA of the CDR3: TGTGCCAGCGCAGACACCTCCTATGGCTACACCTTC. Its protein is CASADTSYGYTF.

In its sample, this clonotype was seen once. DNA for the CDR3: TGTGCCACCGCGAACAGTGAGGGGCGTCGGGAGCTGTTTTTT. Its translation is CATANSEGRRELFF. V usage is TRBV24-1 and J usage is TRBJ2-2; D is tentatively TRBD1 or TRBD2 (5 bases each). The germline gives CDR1 KGHDR, CDR2 SFDVKD. The CDR3 contains 14 residues. V was trimmed by 9 bases and J by 9 bases, leaving 19 bases between them.

This clonotype is a singleton in its sample. The CDR3 sequence: CASSPFPGWAILPGLAGVNEQFF. The DNA of the CDR3 is TGTGCCAGCAGCCCCTTTCCTGGGTGGGCTATCCTCCCGGGACTAGCGGGAGTCAATGAGCAGTTCTTC. The chain carries TRBV6-2 or TRBV6-3 and TRBJ2-1; TRBD2 aligns across 14 bases. Germline CDR1 and CDR2: MNHEY and SVGEGT. V dropped 6 bases and J dropped 6; count of bases not matched to a gene: 28. The length of the CDR3 is 23 residues.

The rearrangement uses TRBV20-1 and TRBJ1-5; 8 nucleotides match TRBD1. Per germline, CDR1 DFQATT and CDR2 SNEGSKA (reference sequence). This CDR3 spans 13 amino acids. V dropped 6 bases and J dropped 1; count of bases not matched to a gene: 2. In DNA form, the CDR3 reads TGCAGTGCCCGGACAGGGAGCAATCAGCCCCAGCATTTT. It translates to CSARTGSNQPQHF.

V gene TRBV27 combines with J gene TRBJ1-1; no firm D call. Germline V gene lookup returns CDR1 MNHEY and CDR2 SMNVEV (reference sequence). V lost 2 bases and J lost 8, with 12 bases in between. The CDR3 is 13 residues long. The CDR3 DNA reads as TGTGCCAGCAGTTTAGTCTTTAGGGAAGAAGCTTTCTTT. Its protein product is CASSLVFREEAFF.

Only one count was recorded for this clonotype. The J gene is TRBJ2-7, the V gene TRBV20-1; 12 bases fit TRBD2. The CDR3 consists of 14 residues. J was trimmed by 5 bases and V by 6 bases; bases with no gene match: 8. Germline CDR1 and CDR2: DFQATT and SNEGSKA (reference sequence). CDR3 sequence (DNA): TGCAGTGCCCGCAGACTAGCGGGAGAGAACGAGCAGTACTTC. This gives the protein CSARRLAGENEQYF.

The genes are TRBV27 and TRBJ2-5; 7 bases are shared with TRBD1. This CDR3 has 12 amino acids. With 7 bases clipped from V and 4 bases from J, the junction kept 3 bases outside the gene matches. Germline CDR1 reads MNHEY; CDR2 reads SMNVEV (reference sequence). The CDR3: CASTDRVETQYF. The CDR3 DNA reads as TGTGCCAGCACCGACAGGGTAGAGACCCAGTACTTC.

V and J are TRBV20-1 and TRBJ1-1; no definite D call. Germline V lookup: CDR1 DFQATT, CDR2 SNEGSKA (reference sequence). Trimming removed 2 bases from V and 4 bases from J, with 8 bases in between. This CDR3 is 12 amino acids long. The CDR3 DNA reads TGCAGTGCTAGACGTTTCCTCACTGAAGCTTTCTTT. Translating it yields CSARRFLTEAFF.

The rearrangement uses TRBV15 and TRBJ2-6, with D perhaps TRBD2 (5 bases). The CDR3 spans 16 residues. The V end was cut by 1 base, the J end by 1 base, with 8 bases between. From germline, CDR1 is LNHNV and CDR2 YYDKDF (reference sequence). The CDR3 protein is CATSRAGGSGANVLTF. The CDR3 nucleotides are TGTGCCACCAGCAGAGCGGGCGGGTCTGGGGCCAACGTCCTGACTTTC.

The chain carries TRBV5-1 and TRBJ1-2, with D unresolved. The CDR3 totals 12 residues. V was shortened by 0 bases and J by 8 bases, with 8 bases between the two germline ends. The germline gives CDR1 SGHRS, CDR2 YFSETQ. In DNA form, the CDR3 reads TGCGCCAGCAGCTTGGACCACTTGGGCTACACCTTC. It codes for CASSLDHLGYTF.

V gene TRBV28 combines with J gene TRBJ2-1, with 7 bases that match TRBD2. Germline loops: CDR1 MDHEN, CDR2 SYDVKM. V shed 5 bases and J 6 bases; nucleotides not matched to a gene: 10. This CDR3 comprises 15 residues. The DNA for the CDR3 is TGTGCCAGCAGTCCCGGCTGGGGGAGGGGCAATGAGCAGTTCTTC. Residues: CASSPGWGRGNEQFF.

The chain links TRBV12-3 or TRBV12-4 to TRBJ1-4, with D possibly matching TRBD1 (5 bases). The length of the CDR3 is 17 residues. V was clipped by 5 bases and J by 2 bases, with 18 bases between them. In DNA, the CDR3 is TGTGCCAGCAGTGCCTGGGGGTTCTCACCGACTAATGAAAAACTGTTTTTT. Its protein product is CASSAWGFSPTNEKLFF.

The chain employs TRBV20-1 and TRBJ2-5; D possibly corresponds to TRBD2 (5 bases). The V gene lost 2 bases and the J gene lost 2 bases, with 15 bases spanning the gap. This CDR3 spans 15 amino acids. From germline, CDR1 is DFQATT and CDR2 SNEGSKA (reference sequence). The CDR3 nucleotides read TGCAGTGCTAGATCCTACGGGTCGGGACAAGAGACCCAGTACTTC. Translating gives CSARSYGSGQETQYF.